This paragraph covers one T cell receptor beta chain sequence. Study donors comprised healthy, HIV-negative adults devoid of recent acute infection or vaccination. Germline V gives CDR1 MNHEY, CDR2 SVGAGI. Deletions cut 0 bases from V and 0 bases from J, with 9 bases between. This CDR3 comprises 15 residues. These data originate in a study of shared clonotypes between healthy human individuals. Profiled with immunoSEQ multiplex PCR; TCRdb holds only in-frame clones, not every one. The sample holds roughly 110,000 clones, around 71% seen once. Sequencing was done on a sample of memory CD8+ T cells sorted from blood. As for subset: CD45RO+ cells pooled with CCR7-negative TemRA cells. The gene calls are TRBV6-5 and TRBJ2-7; D is uncertain. This sequence originates from a woman aged 25 to 39 in good health. This CDR3 reads CASSYSRSYSYEQYF. The CDR3 nucleotides read TGTGCCAGCAGTTACTCGAGGTCATACTCCTACGAGCAGTACTTC.